This T cell receptor beta chain was sequenced in a study of cytomegalovirus exposure and HLA in healthy donors. This CDR3 spans 15 amino acids. Germline V gives CDR1 SGHRS, CDR2 YFSETQ. V was shortened by 1 base and J by 0 bases, with 11 bases between the two germline ends. Worth noting for this clone: What it recognizes is unknown.

General study points: Rare TCR sequences dominated, though some public TCRs recurred in many donors.

It was with 60 Vbeta and 13 Jbeta primers that the PCR ran. TCRdb keeps only in-frame clones here, not all; method: immunoSEQ multiplex PCR. This table has 150,000 to 200,000 clones, roughly 85% appearing once. The clonotype was recovered from a man aged 25 to 40 in good health and CMV-seropositive. The chain recombines TRBV5-1 with TRBJ2-7, with D maybe TRBD2 (5 bases). Sequenced: PBMCs. CDR3 DNA sequence: TGCGCCAGCAGCTTGTACCGGGGAAGCTCCTACGAGCAGTACTTC. This translates into CASSLYRGSSYEQYF.